This T cell receptor (beta chain) derives from a study of CXCR3-negative and CXCR3-positive naive CD8 T cells. Whole-study context: Cumulative TRB read yield was about 140 million, averaging about 1.5 +/- 0.3 million per library. The study's findings and limits: The TRB CDR3s that CXCR3-positive naive cells carried were more hydrophobic than those of CXCR3-negative naive cells. Memory CD8+ cells had much lower diversity, and both naive subsets had comparably high diversity.

The study sorted every CD8+ T cell subset in triplicate at hundreds of thousands of cells each. Naive CD8+ T cells showed a CD45RO-CCR7+CD27+CD95- phenotype. The TRB cDNA libraries were prepared by 5' RACE with UMI labels. TCRdb reanalyzed the 5' RACE reads, giving one entry per CDR3 protein sequence and no DNA. Found here are 2,500 to 3,000 distinct CDR3 sequences; the top ten clones hold around 2%. The CDR3 runs 15 residues. Germline assignment: CDR1 MNHEY and CDR2 SVGEGT. In the case of this clonotype: What it binds is unknown.

What was sequenced was naive CXCR3+ CD8+ T cells from blood. As for subset: CD45RO-CCR7+CD27+CD95- naive CD8+ T cells expressing CXCR3 (TNR3+). This chain connects TRBV6-2 or TRBV6-3 to TRBJ2-3; TCRdb lists TRBD2, though no DNA is available to test this call. This sequence originates from a human donor in good health. Some clones in this sample may be carry-over from other donors' samples. CDR3 sequence reads: CASNPLAGGPDTQYF.